The 10 T cell receptor beta chains below were found in one sample sequenced in a study of T-cell reconstitution after alpha-beta-depleted transplantation in children. TCRbeta library preparation incorporated unique molecular identifiers. TCRdb recomputed calls from the PCR reads with MiXCR, one row per CDR3 protein. The sample carries about a million distinct CDR3 sequences, less than 30% recorded once. The material sequenced was PBMCs, mostly from graft donor cells, taken 360 days after TCRalphabeta/CD19-depleted stem cell transplant. The receptors were sampled from a boy less than two years old who had a stem cell transplant for SCID, so the T cells may come from the graft donor.

DNA for the CDR3: TGTGCCAGCAGCCAAGTAACTAGCGGGGGCTCCTACAATGAGCAGTTCTTC. The encoded protein is CASSQVTSGGSYNEQFF. This chain joins TRBV4-2 and TRBJ2-1; 11 bases line up with TRBD2. V trimming: 1 base; J trimming: 0 bases; junction bases outside the gene matches: 2. The CDR3 is made up of 17 amino acids. The germline CDR1 and CDR2 sequences are LGHNA and YNFKEQ.

The chain recombines TRBV12-3 or TRBV12-4 with TRBJ2-5; 10 bases line up with TRBD2. The length of the CDR3 is 15 residues. Unmatched junction bases numbered 8, after V lost 6 bases and J lost 4 bases. The CDR3: CASRPGLAAGETQYF. In DNA form, the CDR3 reads TGTGCCAGCAGGCCCGGACTAGCGGCGGGAGAGACCCAGTACTTC.

This clonotype has a handful of counts. The J gene is TRBJ2-1, the V gene TRBV25-1, with 8 bases matching TRBD1. The CDR3 is 16 residues long. Germline assignment: CDR1 MGHDK and CDR2 SYGVNS. The V gene end was trimmed by 0 bases and the J gene end by 6 bases; junction bases not matched to a gene: 7. The CDR3: CASSEYNRGSINEQFF. DNA for the CDR3: TGTGCCAGCAGTGAATATAACAGGGGGTCGATCAATGAGCAGTTCTTC.

CDR3 amino acids: CASSDRDRVVNEQFF. In nucleotides, the CDR3 is TGTGCCAGCAGTGACAGGGACAGGGTGGTCAATGAGCAGTTCTTC. This rearrangement joins TRBV6-1 to TRBJ2-1, with 9 bases fitting TRBD1. CDR1 is MNHNS and CDR2 is SASEGT in the germline V gene. Trimming at V came to 3 bases and at J to 6 bases, leaving 6 bases not matched to a gene. The CDR3 is 15 residues long.

This clonotype has more than one count but fewer than ten. The chain joins TRBV20-1 to TRBJ2-3; 8 bases map to TRBD2. Germline V gene data show CDR1 as DFQATT and CDR2 as SNEGSKA (reference sequence). Trimming at V came to 3 bases and at J to 0 bases, leaving 5 bases not matched to a gene. The CDR3 is made up of 15 amino acids. CDR3 nucleotide sequence: TGCAGTGCTAGCCTGCGGGGGGCTAGCACAGATACGCAGTATTTT. It yields the protein CSASLRGASTDTQYF.

This clonotype was observed a handful of times. This sequence joins TRBV20-1 and TRBJ2-5; 11 nucleotides match TRBD2. CDR1 DFQATT and CDR2 SNEGSKA come from the germline V gene (reference sequence). The CDR3 spans 15 residues. J lost 1 base, V lost 4 bases, and 5 bases had no gene match. The CDR3 protein is CSANKGLAGQETQYF. In DNA form, the CDR3 reads TGCAGTGCTAACAAAGGACTAGCGGGCCAAGAGACCCAGTACTTC.

This rearrangement joins TRBV9 to TRBJ2-1, with 7 bases identical to TRBD2. CDR3 size: 16 residues. Germline V gives CDR1 SGDLS, CDR2 YYNGEE. The V and J ends lost 1 base and 0 bases, in that order; junction bases with no gene match: 4. In nucleotides, the CDR3 is TGTGCCAGCAGCGTATTCGGGGGGAGCTCCTACAATGAGCAGTTCTTC. Translating gives CASSVFGGSSYNEQFF. Full variable domain (rest looked up from reference TRBV9 and TRBJ2-1): DSGVTQTPKHLITATGQRVTLRCSPRSGDLSVYWYQQSLDQGLQFLIQYYNGEERAKGNILERFSAQQFPDLHSELNLSSLELGDSALYFCASSVFGGSSYNEQFFGPGTRLTVL.

This clonotype came up once. The chain employs TRBV29-1 and TRBJ2-7; 9 positions match TRBD2. The CDR3 is made up of 13 amino acids. The ends lost 5 bases at V and 4 bases at J; junction bases unmatched: 6. Germline V lookup: CDR1 SQVTM, CDR2 ANQGSEA. The CDR3 loop reads CSVSAGGVYEQYF. CDR3 DNA: TGCAGCGTTTCAGCGGGGGGCGTATACGAGCAGTACTTC.

The rearrangement uses TRBV6-1 and TRBJ1-2; TRBD1 matches 9 bases. Germline assignment: CDR1 MNHNS and CDR2 SASEGT. The V gene end was trimmed by 3 bases and the J gene end by 1 base; junction bases not matched to a gene: 3. The CDR3 totals 15 residues. This chain's CDR3 is CASSDGTGHNYGYTF. The CDR3 nucleotides read TGTGCCAGCAGTGACGGGACAGGGCATAACTATGGCTACACCTTC.

V and J are TRBV20-1 and TRBJ2-2, with 10 bases lining up with TRBD2. The V segment lost 5 bases and the J segment 6 bases; nucleotides outside the gene matches: 9. The CDR3 has 15 residues. Germline assignment: CDR1 DFQATT and CDR2 SNEGSKA (reference sequence). The CDR3 loop reads CSAERAGGPPGELFF. The CDR3 DNA reads TGCAGTGCTGAAAGAGCGGGGGGGCCGCCCGGGGAGCTGTTTTTT.